The present T cell receptor beta chain was sequenced within a study of cytomegalovirus exposure and HLA in healthy donors. Study-level findings and limits: Later analysis identified over 15,000 TCR beta sequences associated with HLA alleles, using a false discovery rate threshold of 0.05. The study designated 150 or so TCR beta chains cytomegalovirus-associated. As a later analysis revealed, the rate of TCR association differed by HLA locus, with DRB1 most and HLA-C fewest.

Turning to this clone: Its antigen is unknown.

PCR was performed using 60 Vbeta and 13 Jbeta primers. Per the authors' pipeline: A later analysis counted approximately 88 million unique TCR beta chains, around 10 million shared. Sequenced by immunoSEQ multiplex PCR; TCRdb stores in-frame clones only, minus some. D and trimming come from the DNA, and the V and J calls and clone size come from that table. This repertoire shows 100,000 to 150,000 clones, 74% found once; its top ten account for under 6.5%. The sample consisted of PBMCs. This sequence was found in a woman aged 45-65 years in good health and CMV-seropositive.

The CDR3 DNA is TGTGCCAGCAGCACCCAGGGGACTGAAGCTTTCTTT. Its protein is CASSTQGTEAFF. The genes are TRBV9 and TRBJ1-1, with D possibly matching TRBD1 (6 bases). With 4 bases removed from V and 5 bases from J, the gap between germline ends came to 9 bases. Germline V gene sequence: CDR1 SGDLS, CDR2 YYNGEE. The CDR3 runs to 12 residues.